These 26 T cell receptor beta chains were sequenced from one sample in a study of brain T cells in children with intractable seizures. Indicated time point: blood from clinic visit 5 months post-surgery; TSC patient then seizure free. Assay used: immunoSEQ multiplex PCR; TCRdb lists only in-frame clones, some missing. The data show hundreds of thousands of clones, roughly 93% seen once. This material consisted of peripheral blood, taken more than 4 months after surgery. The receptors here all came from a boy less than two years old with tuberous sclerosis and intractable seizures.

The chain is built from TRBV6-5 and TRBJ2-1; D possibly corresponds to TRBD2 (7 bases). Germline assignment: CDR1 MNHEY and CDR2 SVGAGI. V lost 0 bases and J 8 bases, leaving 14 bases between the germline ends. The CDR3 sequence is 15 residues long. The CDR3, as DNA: TGTGCCAGCAGTTACTCGAGAGCGGGACACTATGAGCAGTTCTTC. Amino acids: CASSYSRAGHYEQFF.

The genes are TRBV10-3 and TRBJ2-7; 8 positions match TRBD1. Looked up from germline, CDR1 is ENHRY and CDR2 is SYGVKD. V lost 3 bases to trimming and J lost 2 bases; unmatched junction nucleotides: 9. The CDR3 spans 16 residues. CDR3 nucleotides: TGTGCCATCAGTGATGGATTAGACAGGGGTCCCTACGAGCAGTACTTC. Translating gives CAISDGLDRGPYEQYF.

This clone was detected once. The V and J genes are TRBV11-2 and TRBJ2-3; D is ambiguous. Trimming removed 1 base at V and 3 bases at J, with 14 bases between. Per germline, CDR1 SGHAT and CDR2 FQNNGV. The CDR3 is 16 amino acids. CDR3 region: CASSLVAAPSTDTQYF. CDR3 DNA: TGTGCCAGCAGCTTAGTGGCGGCACCCTCTACAGATACGCAGTATTTT.

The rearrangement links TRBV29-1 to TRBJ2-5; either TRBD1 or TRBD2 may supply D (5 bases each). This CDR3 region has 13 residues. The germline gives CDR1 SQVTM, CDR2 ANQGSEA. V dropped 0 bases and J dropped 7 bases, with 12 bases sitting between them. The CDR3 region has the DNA TGCAGCGTTGAAGATGGGACGTGGGGGACCCAGTACTTC. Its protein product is CSVEDGTWGTQYF.

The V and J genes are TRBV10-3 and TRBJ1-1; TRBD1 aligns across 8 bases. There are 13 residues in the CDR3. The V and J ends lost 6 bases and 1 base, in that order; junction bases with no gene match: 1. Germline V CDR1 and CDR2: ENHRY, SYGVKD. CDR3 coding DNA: TGTGCCATCAGGGGACAGGAGAACACTGAAGCTTTCTTT. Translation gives CAIRGQENTEAFF.

The CDR3: CASSLVQGDYNEQFF. The CDR3 DNA reads TGCGCCAGCAGCTTGGTACAGGGGGACTACAATGAGCAGTTCTTC. The chain employs TRBV5-1 and TRBJ2-1, with 8 bases lining up with TRBD1. The V gene's germline CDR1 is SGHRS and CDR2 YFSETQ. The CDR3 contains 15 residues. Trimming removed 0 bases from V and 3 bases from J; junction bases left unmatched: 2.

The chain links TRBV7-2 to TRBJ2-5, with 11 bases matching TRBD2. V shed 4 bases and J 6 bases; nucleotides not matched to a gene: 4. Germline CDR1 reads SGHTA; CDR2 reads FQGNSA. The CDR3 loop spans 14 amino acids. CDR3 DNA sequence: TGTGCCAGCAGCTCCTCTAGCGGGAGGCAGACCCAGTACTTC. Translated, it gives CASSSSSGRQTQYF.

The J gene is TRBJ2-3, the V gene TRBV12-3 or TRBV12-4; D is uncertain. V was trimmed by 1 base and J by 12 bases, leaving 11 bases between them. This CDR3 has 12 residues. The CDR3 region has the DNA TGTGCCAGCAGTTTAGTAAGTGACCTCCAGTATTTT. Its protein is CASSLVSDLQYF.

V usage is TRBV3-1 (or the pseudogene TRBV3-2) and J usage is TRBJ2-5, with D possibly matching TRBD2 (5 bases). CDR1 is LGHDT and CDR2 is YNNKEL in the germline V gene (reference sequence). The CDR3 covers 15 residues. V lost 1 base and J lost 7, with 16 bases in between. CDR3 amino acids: CASSQVFGVRGTQYF. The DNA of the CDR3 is TGTGCCAGCAGCCAAGTGTTTGGCGTTCGGGGGACCCAGTACTTC.

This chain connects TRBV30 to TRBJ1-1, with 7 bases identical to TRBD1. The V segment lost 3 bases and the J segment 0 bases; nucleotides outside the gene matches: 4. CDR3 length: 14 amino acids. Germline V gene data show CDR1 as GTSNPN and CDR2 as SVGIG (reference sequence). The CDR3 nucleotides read TGTGCCTGGAGCATGGGACAGTTGAACACTGAAGCTTTCTTT. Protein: CAWSMGQLNTEAFF.

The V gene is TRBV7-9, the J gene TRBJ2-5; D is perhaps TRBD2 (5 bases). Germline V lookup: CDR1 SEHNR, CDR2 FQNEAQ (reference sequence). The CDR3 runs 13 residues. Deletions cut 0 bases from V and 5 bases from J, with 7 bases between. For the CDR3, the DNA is TGTGCCAGCAGCTTAGCTAGCGCGGAGACCCAGTACTTC. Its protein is CASSLASAETQYF.

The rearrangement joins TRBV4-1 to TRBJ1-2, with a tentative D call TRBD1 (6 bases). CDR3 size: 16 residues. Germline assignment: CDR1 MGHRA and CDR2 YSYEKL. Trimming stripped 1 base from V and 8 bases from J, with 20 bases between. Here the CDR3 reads CASSQGWDTPVDGYTF. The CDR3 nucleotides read TGCGCCAGCAGCCAAGGTTGGGACACTCCGGTGGACGGCTACACCTTC.

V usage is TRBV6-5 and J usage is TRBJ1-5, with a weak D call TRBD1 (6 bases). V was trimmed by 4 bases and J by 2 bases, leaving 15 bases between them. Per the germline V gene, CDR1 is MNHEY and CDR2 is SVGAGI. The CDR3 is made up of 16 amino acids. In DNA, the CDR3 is TGTGCCAGCAGTTGGGACAACCCTGGGGGCAATCAGCCCCAGCATTTT. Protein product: CASSWDNPGGNQPQHF.

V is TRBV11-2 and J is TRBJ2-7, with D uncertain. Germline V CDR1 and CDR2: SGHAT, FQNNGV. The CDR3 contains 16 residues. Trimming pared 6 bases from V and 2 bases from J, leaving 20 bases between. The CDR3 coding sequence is TGTGCCAGCAGTTCAAGACCCCTCGCAGGTACCTACGAGCAGTACTTC. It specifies CASSSRPLAGTYEQYF.

The DNA for the CDR3 is TGCGCCAGCAGTGACCACGAGCAGTACTTC. Translating gives CASSDHEQYF. J is TRBJ2-7 and V is TRBV10-2; D remains ambiguous. Germline CDR1 is WSHSY and CDR2 is SAAADI. The CDR3 is 10 amino acids. Trimming removed 3 bases at V and 5 bases at J, with 2 bases between.

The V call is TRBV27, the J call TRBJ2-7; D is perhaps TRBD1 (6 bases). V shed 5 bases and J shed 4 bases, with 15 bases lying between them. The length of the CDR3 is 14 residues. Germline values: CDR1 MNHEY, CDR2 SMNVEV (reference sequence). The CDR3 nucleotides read TGTGCCAGCAGTACTTCCGGGACACATTACGAGCAGTACTTC. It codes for CASSTSGTHYEQYF.

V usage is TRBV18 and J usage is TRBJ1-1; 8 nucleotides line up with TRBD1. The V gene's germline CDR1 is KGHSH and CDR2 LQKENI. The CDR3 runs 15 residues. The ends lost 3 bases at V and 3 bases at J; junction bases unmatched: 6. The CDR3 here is CASSPRQGRDTEAFF. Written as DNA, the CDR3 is TGTGCCAGCTCACCGCGACAGGGGAGGGACACTGAAGCTTTCTTT. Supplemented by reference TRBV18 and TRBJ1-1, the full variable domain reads NAGVMQNPRHLVRRRGQEARLRCSPMKGHSHVYWYRQLPEEGLKFMVYLQKENIIDESGMPKERFSAEFPKEGPSILRIQQVVRGDSAAYFCASSPRQGRDTEAFFGQGTRLTVV.

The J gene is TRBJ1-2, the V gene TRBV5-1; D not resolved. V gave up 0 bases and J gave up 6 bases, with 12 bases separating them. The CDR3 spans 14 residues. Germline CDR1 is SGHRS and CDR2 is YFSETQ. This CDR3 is CASSLAPSENGYTF. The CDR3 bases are TGCGCCAGCAGCTTGGCACCGAGCGAGAATGGCTACACCTTC. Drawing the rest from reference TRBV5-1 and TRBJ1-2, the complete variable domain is KAGVTQTPRYLIKTRGQQVTLSCSPISGHRSVSWYQQTPGQGLQFLFEYFSETQRNKGNFPGRFSGRQFSNSRSEMNVSTLELGDSALYLCASSLAPSENGYTFGSGTRLTVV.

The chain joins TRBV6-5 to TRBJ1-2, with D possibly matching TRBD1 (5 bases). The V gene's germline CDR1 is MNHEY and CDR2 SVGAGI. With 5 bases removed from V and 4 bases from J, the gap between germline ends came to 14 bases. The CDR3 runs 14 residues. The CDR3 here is CASSKRQGGYGYTF. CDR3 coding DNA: TGTGCCAGCAGTAAGCGCCAGGGCGGCTATGGCTACACCTTC.

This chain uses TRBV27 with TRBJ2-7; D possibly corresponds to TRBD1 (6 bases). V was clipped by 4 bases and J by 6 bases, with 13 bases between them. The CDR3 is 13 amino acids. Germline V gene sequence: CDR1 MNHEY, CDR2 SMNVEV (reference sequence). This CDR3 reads CASSSYRAGEQYF. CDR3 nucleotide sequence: TGTGCCAGCAGTTCGTACAGGGCGGGCGAGCAGTACTTC.

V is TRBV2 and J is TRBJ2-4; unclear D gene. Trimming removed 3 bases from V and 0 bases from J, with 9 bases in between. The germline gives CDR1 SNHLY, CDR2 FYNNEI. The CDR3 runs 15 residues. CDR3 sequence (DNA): TGTGCCAGCAGTGAGTTAAGCGAAGCCAAAAACATTCAGTACTTC. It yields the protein CASSELSEAKNIQYF.

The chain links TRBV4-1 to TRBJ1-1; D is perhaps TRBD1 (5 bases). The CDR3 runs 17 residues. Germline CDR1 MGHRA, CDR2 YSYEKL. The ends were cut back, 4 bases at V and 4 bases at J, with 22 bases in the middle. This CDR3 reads CASSLNHRRGGITEAFF. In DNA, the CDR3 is TGCGCCAGCAGCCTCAATCACCGAAGGGGTGGGATCACTGAAGCTTTCTTT.

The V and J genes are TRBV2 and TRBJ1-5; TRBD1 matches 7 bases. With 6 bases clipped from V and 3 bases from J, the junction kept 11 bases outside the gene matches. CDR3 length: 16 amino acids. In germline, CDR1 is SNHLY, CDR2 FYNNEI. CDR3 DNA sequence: TGTGCCAGCAGGAGCGGGCAGGGGGATTCCAATCAGCCCCAGCATTTT. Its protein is CASRSGQGDSNQPQHF. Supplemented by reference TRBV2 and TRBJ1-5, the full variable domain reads EPEVTQTPSHQVTQMGQEVILRCVPISNHLYFYWYRQILGQKVEFLVSFYNNEISEKSEIFDDQFSVERPDGSNFTLKIRSTKLEDSAMYFCASRSGQGDSNQPQHFGDGTRLSIL.

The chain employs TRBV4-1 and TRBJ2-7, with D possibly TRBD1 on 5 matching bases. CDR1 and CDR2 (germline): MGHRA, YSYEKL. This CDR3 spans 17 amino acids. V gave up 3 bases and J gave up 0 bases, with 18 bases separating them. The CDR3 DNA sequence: TGCGCCAGCAGCCATGTAGGGGCTCAGGAGTTCTCCTACGAGCAGTACTTC. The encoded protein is CASSHVGAQEFSYEQYF.

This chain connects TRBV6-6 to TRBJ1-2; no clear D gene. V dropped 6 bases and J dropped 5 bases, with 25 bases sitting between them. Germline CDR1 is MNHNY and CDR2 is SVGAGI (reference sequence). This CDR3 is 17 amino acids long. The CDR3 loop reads CASSRVERGAFGYGYTF. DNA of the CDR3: TGTGCCAGCAGCCGAGTAGAGCGGGGTGCGTTCGGGTATGGCTACACCTTC.

CDR3 sequence (DNA): TGTGCCAGTAGTATAGGGGGCAGGGCGGGTGGTGAGCAGTTCTTC. It translates to CASSIGGRAGGEQFF. The J gene is TRBJ2-1, the V gene TRBV19; the D call may be TRBD1 or TRBD2 (5 bases each). V was trimmed by 1 base and J by 9 bases, leaving 16 bases between them. The CDR3 contains 15 residues. Germline-derived CDR1 and CDR2 are LNHDA and SQIVND (reference sequence).